This T cell receptor beta chain was observed in a study of cytomegalovirus exposure and HLA in healthy donors. This CDR3 has 14 residues. Germline V gene lookup returns CDR1 MNHEY and CDR2 SVGAGI. V shed 0 bases, J shed 11 bases, and the junction held 9 bases outside the gene matches. Study-wide results and caveats: Donors belonging to an Asian-associated ancestry cluster reportedly showed fewer N-insertions in productive TCRs than the roughly 670-donor mean, according to what a later analysis found.

Of note for this clone: Its antigen is still unknown.

Use of 60 Vbeta and 13 Jbeta primers characterized the PCR. Assay: immunoSEQ multiplex PCR; the TCRdb copy retains only in-frame clones and omits some. The repertoire holds roughly 130,000 clones, about 79% seen once, with almost 3% in the top ten. This sequence originates from a woman under 30 in good health and CMV-seropositive. This chain joins TRBV6-5 and TRBJ1-1; the match to TRBD1 covers 7 bases. Sample: PBMCs. CDR3 in amino acids: CASSYSAGGDTAFF. For the CDR3, the DNA is TGTGCCAGCAGTTACTCGGCAGGGGGAGATACGGCTTTCTTT.